These 26 T cell receptor beta chains originate from one sample sequenced in a study of shared clonotypes between healthy human individuals. The protocol was immunoSEQ multiplex PCR, while the TCRdb copy is restricted to in-frame clones and leaves out a portion. Among about 960,000 clones listed, roughly 72% were seen once. The sample was memory CD4+ T cells sorted from blood. Subset defined: CD45RA-negative fraction. The receptors here all came from a man aged 18 to 29 in good health.

The V and J genes are TRBV4-3 and TRBJ1-3; maybe TRBD1 (5 bases). The V and J ends lost 0 bases and 0 bases respectively, with 15 bases between them. This CDR3 spans 18 amino acids. CDR1 is LGHNA, CDR2 YSLEER, per germline. The CDR3 coding sequence is TGCGCCAGCAGCCAAGATGCGATGGGGGGTATCTCTGGAAACACCATATATTTT. It specifies CASSQDAMGGISGNTIYF.

The chain carries TRBV5-6 and TRBJ1-4; D is possibly TRBD1 (6 bases). Trimming removed 3 bases at V and 8 bases at J, with 17 bases between. There are 15 residues in the CDR3. The V gene's germline CDR1 is SGHDT and CDR2 YYEEEE. CDR3 amino acids: CASSYRVGVSEKLFF. The CDR3 DNA sequence: TGTGCCAGCAGCTACAGGGTCGGGGTTTCGGAAAAACTGTTTTTT.

This chain links TRBV7-2 with TRBJ2-3, with D unresolved. The V and J ends lost 6 bases and 2 bases respectively, with 6 bases between them. Germline loops: CDR1 SGHTA, CDR2 FQGNSA. CDR3 length: 12 residues. CDR3 in DNA: TGTGCCAGCAGATCAATCACAGATACGCAGTATTTT. It specifies CASRSITDTQYF.

CDR3 loop: CAWNLQGGEQYF. The DNA of the CDR3 is TGTGCCTGGAATTTACAGGGCGGCGAGCAGTACTTC. The rearrangement links TRBV30 to TRBJ2-7; weak D call: TRBD1 (6 bases). Germline V gives CDR1 GTSNPN, CDR2 SVGIG (reference sequence). V lost 4 bases and J lost 6, with 13 bases in between. The CDR3 length is 12 residues.

For this clone: This is likely an artifact of a read error, given a far larger clone one base away. The V gene is TRBV6-5, the J gene TRBJ1-1, with TRBD1 as a possible D gene (5 bases). The CDR3 is 13 residues long. Germline V gene sequence: CDR1 MNHEY, CDR2 SVGAGI. Trimming pared 6 bases from V and 5 bases from J, leaving 13 bases between. CDR3: CASRGRGMTEAFF. The CDR3 coding sequence is TGTGCCAGCAGGGGACGGGGGATGACTGAAGCTTTCTTT.

This chain connects TRBV14 to TRBJ2-7; a possible D gene is TRBD2 (6 bases). The CDR3 loop spans 14 amino acids. Germline V CDR1 and CDR2: SGHDN, FVKESK. The germline V and J ends were trimmed by 0 bases and 6 bases, with 12 bases remaining between them. CDR3 region: CASSQDGRGGEQYF. DNA of the CDR3: TGTGCCAGCAGCCAAGATGGGCGGGGAGGCGAGCAGTACTTC. The full variable domain, rest sourced from reference TRBV14 and TRBJ2-7, is EAGVTQFPSHSVIEKGQTVTLRCDPISGHDNLYWYRRVMGKEIKFLLHFVKESKQDESGMPNNRFLAERTGGTYSTLKVQPAELEDSGVYFCASSQDGRGGEQYFGPGTRLTVT.

The gene calls are TRBV10-3 and TRBJ2-5, with D perhaps TRBD2 (5 bases). Germline CDR1 reads ENHRY; CDR2 reads SYGVKD. CDR3 length equals 13 residues. V was pared by 9 bases and J by 4 bases, with 15 bases between. The CDR3 protein is CAMKGSDGETQYF. The CDR3 bases are TGTGCCATGAAAGGTAGCGACGGAGAGACCCAGTACTTC.

J is TRBJ1-1 and V is TRBV6-6; possible D gene TRBD1, 6 bases. The CDR3 consists of 14 residues. With 2 bases removed from V and 6 bases from J, the gap between germline ends came to 13 bases. Germline V gene data show CDR1 as MNHNY and CDR2 as SVGAGI (reference sequence). The DNA for the CDR3 is TGTGCCAGCAGTTACGGGGGGGGCTTCGCTGAAGCTTTCTTT. This gives the protein CASSYGGGFAEAFF.

This clone showed up just a few times. The CDR3 is CASSDWVKGTNQPQHF. The CDR3 DNA follows: TGTGCCAGCAGTGATTGGGTAAAAGGGACAAATCAGCCCCAGCATTTT. The chain couples TRBV2 to TRBJ1-5; D is possibly TRBD1 (6 bases). Germline lookup yields CDR1 SNHLY and CDR2 FYNNEI. The CDR3 totals 16 residues. Trimming stripped 3 bases from V and 4 bases from J, with 16 bases between.

V usage is TRBV6-5 and J usage is TRBJ1-6; D remains unclear. Trimming removed 8 bases from V and 6 bases from J, with 14 bases in between. Germline CDR1 is MNHEY and CDR2 is SVGAGI. The CDR3 contains 14 residues. Here the CDR3 reads CASCPSKGNSPLHF. The CDR3 coding sequence is TGTGCCAGCTGCCCGAGTAAGGGTAATTCACCCCTCCACTTT.

The J gene is TRBJ2-3, the V gene TRBV9, with a weak D call TRBD2 (5 bases). Germline loops: CDR1 SGDLS, CDR2 YYNGEE. Trimming took 5 bases from V and 5 from J, leaving 9 bases between them. The CDR3 loop spans 12 amino acids. The CDR3 DNA sequence: TGTGCCAGCAGTTTCAGCGGAGATACGCAGTATTTT. The encoded protein is CASSFSGDTQYF.

The chain recombines TRBV5-1 with TRBJ2-2, with D possibly TRBD1 on 5 matching bases. V was clipped by 1 base and J by 0 bases, with 7 bases between them. The length of the CDR3 is 15 residues. Per the germline V gene, CDR1 is SGHRS and CDR2 is YFSETQ. In DNA form, the CDR3 reads TGCGCCAGCAGCTTGCAGGGTCCGAACACCGGGGAGCTGTTTTTT. Its translation is CASSLQGPNTGELFF. The whole variable domain, filled in from reference TRBV5-1 and TRBJ2-2, reads KAGVTQTPRYLIKTRGQQVTLSCSPISGHRSVSWYQQTPGQGLQFLFEYFSETQRNKGNFPGRFSGRQFSNSRSEMNVSTLELGDSALYLCASSLQGPNTGELFFGEGSRLTVL.

The V call is TRBV6-1, the J call TRBJ1-2, with unresolved D. V dropped 6 bases and J dropped 4 bases, with 12 bases sitting between them. The CDR3 totals 13 residues. Per the germline V gene, CDR1 is MNHNS and CDR2 is SASEGT. The CDR3 loop is CASREGLGYGYTF. The CDR3 DNA is TGTGCCAGCAGGGAGGGTTTGGGCTATGGCTACACCTTC.

The V gene is TRBV19, the J gene TRBJ1-2; D is ambiguous. The CDR3 has 14 residues. V was pared by 4 bases and J by 4 bases, with 13 bases between. Germline loops: CDR1 LNHDA, CDR2 SQIVND (reference sequence). The CDR3 DNA sequence: TGTGCCAGTAGTAAAGGTGGGGTGGCCTATGGCTACACCTTC. The encoded protein is CASSKGGVAYGYTF.

This rearrangement joins TRBV2 to TRBJ1-1; no clear D gene. This CDR3 region has 13 residues. Germline V gene sequence: CDR1 SNHLY, CDR2 FYNNEI. Trimming cost V 11 bases and J 0 bases, with 13 bases left between them. CDR3 in amino acids: CAGTESMNTEAFF. The CDR3 nucleotides read TGTGCCGGAACAGAGTCCATGAACACTGAAGCTTTCTTT.

The CDR3 DNA reads TGTGCCAGCAGTTTATCACAGGGAGGTGAAAAACTGTTTTTT. Translated: CASSLSQGGEKLFF. The chain uses TRBV28 and TRBJ1-4, with D possibly being TRBD1 (6 bases). This CDR3 has 14 residues. The V gene lost 1 base and the J gene lost 7 bases, with 10 bases spanning the gap. Germline V CDR1 and CDR2: MDHEN, SYDVKM.

This clone was observed once. V usage is TRBV11-2 and J usage is TRBJ1-5; TRBD1 aligns across 9 bases. Germline V CDR1 and CDR2: SGHAT, FQNNGV. The CDR3 runs to 16 residues. V was pared by 3 bases and J by 7 bases, with 10 bases of the junction left unmatched. Written as DNA, the CDR3 is TGTGCCAGCAGCTTGGGGCATCGACAGGGGGGCCAGCCCCAGCATTTT. Amino acid sequence: CASSLGHRQGGQPQHF. The complete variable domain, with remaining parts taken from reference TRBV11-2 and TRBJ1-5, reads EAGVAQSPRYKIIEKRQSVAFWCNPISGHATLYWYQQILGQGPKLLIQFQNNGVVDDSQLPKDRFSAERLKGVDSTLKIQPAKLEDSAVYLCASSLGHRQGGQPQHFGDGTRLSIL.

The rearrangement joins TRBV7-9 to TRBJ2-3; 13 bases align to TRBD2. Germline values: CDR1 SEHNR, CDR2 FQNEAQ (reference sequence). Losses at the gene ends were 4 bases for V and 3 bases for J; bases not matched to a gene: 7. There are 17 residues in the CDR3. The CDR3 region has the DNA TGTGCCAGCAGCTCGGGACTAGCGGGGATTCGTACAGATACGCAGTATTTT. It translates to CASSSGLAGIRTDTQYF.

This clone came up a few times. The rearrangement links TRBV6-6 to TRBJ1-1; the D gene is possibly TRBD1 (6 bases). The V gene's germline CDR1 is MNHNY and CDR2 SVGAGI (reference sequence). The CDR3 is 13 amino acids. The V and J ends lost 2 bases and 4 bases respectively, with 8 bases between them. The CDR3 region has the DNA TGTGCCAGCAGTTACGGGGGGGCCACTGAAGCTTTCTTT. This sequence encodes CASSYGGATEAFF.

This clone came up a few times. The chain couples TRBV2 to TRBJ1-1, with D possibly TRBD1 on 6 matching bases. The CDR3 is made up of 14 amino acids. CDR1 and CDR2 (germline): SNHLY, FYNNEI. Trimming removed 2 bases at V and 4 bases at J, with 11 bases between. CDR3 amino acids: CASSEIRGGTEAFF. The CDR3, as DNA: TGTGCCAGCAGTGAAATTCGAGGGGGCACTGAAGCTTTCTTT. Supplemented by reference TRBV2 and TRBJ1-1, the full variable domain reads EPEVTQTPSHQVTQMGQEVILRCVPISNHLYFYWYRQILGQKVEFLVSFYNNEISEKSEIFDDQFSVERPDGSNFTLKIRSTKLEDSAMYFCASSEIRGGTEAFFGQGTRLTVV.

The table lists this clone with a few counts. The rearrangement uses TRBV5-8 and TRBJ2-1; 9 nucleotides line up with TRBD2. The CDR3 has 16 amino acids. Trimming cost V 4 bases and J 6 bases; bases outside gene matches: 11. In germline, CDR1 is SGHTS, CDR2 YDEGEE. CDR3 amino acids: CASSAQQAGGGNEQFF. The DNA for the CDR3 is TGTGCCAGCAGCGCACAACAAGCGGGAGGAGGCAATGAGCAGTTCTTC.

The CDR3 region is CASSLEGTGGVDTQYF. The CDR3 DNA follows: TGTGCCAGCAGCTTAGAAGGGACGGGCGGTGTAGATACGCAGTATTTT. This chain connects TRBV11-3 to TRBJ2-3; D tentatively fits TRBD1 or TRBD2 (5 bases each). The CDR3 is 16 residues long. Germline V lookup: CDR1 SGHNT, CDR2 YENEEA. Trimming took off 0 bases at V and 5 bases at J, with 15 bases between the two ends.

The rearrangement uses TRBV7-9 and TRBJ2-3; 8 nucleotides agree with TRBD2. Germline trimming cut 2 bases from V and 4 bases from J; bases unmatched to any gene: 8. The CDR3 is 16 amino acids. Germline CDR1 reads SEHNR; CDR2 reads FQNEAQ (reference sequence). The chain's CDR3 is CASSLNSGSMADTQYF. The CDR3 nucleotides read TGTGCCAGCAGCTTAAACAGCGGGAGCATGGCAGATACGCAGTATTTT.

This clone turned up a few times. This sequence joins TRBV14 and TRBJ1-3; maybe TRBD1 (5 bases). Per the germline V gene, CDR1 is SGHDN and CDR2 is FVKESK. Trimming removed 4 bases at V and 2 bases at J, with 18 bases between. The CDR3 length is 17 residues. The CDR3 sequence is CASSRGQGSLAGNTIYF. The CDR3 DNA reads as TGTGCCAGCAGCCGAGGGCAGGGAAGCCTAGCTGGAAACACCATATATTTT.

The rearrangement joins TRBV5-1 to TRBJ1-6; possibly TRBD1 for D (5 bases). The CDR3 has 19 residues. Trimming removed 2 bases from V and 0 bases from J, with 18 bases in between. The V gene's germline CDR1 is SGHRS and CDR2 YFSETQ. The CDR3 sequence is CASSLGREGVSSYNSPLHF. CDR3 DNA: TGCGCCAGCAGCTTAGGCAGGGAAGGGGTCAGCTCCTATAATTCACCCCTCCACTTT. Full variable domain (outside the CDR3, taken from reference TRBV5-1 and TRBJ1-6): KAGVTQTPRYLIKTRGQQVTLSCSPISGHRSVSWYQQTPGQGLQFLFEYFSETQRNKGNFPGRFSGRQFSNSRSEMNVSTLELGDSALYLCASSLGREGVSSYNSPLHFGNGTRLTVT.

The chain uses TRBV7-9 and TRBJ2-2, with TRBD2 matching over 8 bases. The germline V gene has CDR1 SEHNR and CDR2 FQNEAQ (reference sequence). CDR3 size: 13 residues. V was clipped by 7 bases and J by 5 bases; unmatched bases: 3. In DNA form, the CDR3 reads TGTGCCAGCACCCTAGCGGGTACCGGGGAGCTGTTTTTT. This codes for CASTLAGTGELFF.